One and the same sample provided the 6 T cell receptor beta chains below, sequenced in a study of T-cell memory formation after mild COVID-19. TCRdb re-called the 5' RACE reads through MiXCR, storing one row per CDR3 protein. The sample consists of 300,000 to 350,000 distinct CDR3 sequences, 15% to 20% of them appearing once. Sequencing used PBMCs or a T cell subset sorted from them (not recorded which). All receptors come from a man aged 18 to 30 who had mild COVID-19 (a few samples of this study predate the infection). Cell type and time point are not known.

Only a few counts were recorded for this clonotype. The chain employs TRBV3-1 and TRBJ2-7, with 9 bases that match TRBD2. The CDR3 totals 16 residues. Per germline, CDR1 LGHDT and CDR2 YNNKEL (reference sequence). Trimming removed 1 base from V and 2 bases from J; junction bases left unmatched: 6. The CDR3 DNA reads as TGTGCCAGCAGCCAAGCTACTAGCGGGCGCCCCTACGAGCAGTACTTC. Amino acids: CASSQATSGRPYEQYF.

This clonotype was seen repeatedly, ten times or more. The rearrangement joins TRBV5-1 to TRBJ2-7; the D gene is possibly TRBD1 (5 bases). CDR3 length equals 15 residues. The V gene lost 0 bases and the J gene lost 5 bases, with 15 bases spanning the gap. Germline CDR1 is SGHRS and CDR2 is YFSETQ. DNA of the CDR3: TGCGCCAGCAGCTTGGAAGGGCAGGGCAGCGACGAGCAGTACGTC. Protein sequence: CASSLEGQGSDEQYV.

There are many counts of this clonotype. The chain links TRBV6-2 or TRBV6-3 to TRBJ1-2; no definite D call. This CDR3 has 13 amino acids. Looked up from germline, CDR1 is MNHEY and CDR2 is SVGEGT. V dropped 11 bases and J dropped 3 bases, with 16 bases sitting between them. CDR3 in DNA: TGTGCCCCAAAGGAGGAGATACACTATGGCTACACCTTC. Translating gives CAPKEEIHYGYTF.

The chain links TRBV29-1 to TRBJ2-7; 7 nucleotides line up with TRBD1. The CDR3 contains 15 residues. J was trimmed by 1 base and V by 1 base; bases with no gene match: 7. Germline-derived CDR1 and CDR2 are SQVTM and ANQGSEA. CDR3 in DNA: TGCAGCGTTGAAGGTAACAGGGGCCCGTCCTACGAGCAGTACTTC. This codes for CSVEGNRGPSYEQYF.

This clonotype was counted a few times. V is TRBV3-1 and J is TRBJ1-1; no definite D call. The germline V and J ends were trimmed by 3 bases and 3 bases, with 14 bases remaining between them. CDR3 length: 15 amino acids. CDR1 LGHDT and CDR2 YNNKEL come from the germline V gene (reference sequence). CDR3 in DNA: TGTGCCAGCAGCCAGGAAAGAATGGATGACACTGAAGCTTTCTTT. This encodes CASSQERMDDTEAFF.

The rearrangement uses TRBV7-9 and TRBJ1-6; 7 positions match TRBD1. CDR1 SEHNR and CDR2 FQNEAQ come from the germline V gene (reference sequence). This CDR3 is built from 13 residues. V was clipped by 7 bases and J by 8 bases; unmatched bases: 5. The CDR3 sequence: CASTEDRYSPLHF. DNA of the CDR3: TGTGCCAGCACCGAGGACAGGTATTCACCCCTCCACTTT.